A single sample gave rise to the 22 T cell receptor beta chains below, sequenced in a study of blood T cells in healthy people across ages. A sample-barcoded 5' primer and a J-beta primer mix were used in a second PCR of roughly 6 to 11 cycles. MiXCR, run by TCRdb on the 5' RACE reads, gives a single entry per CDR3 protein. The sample has over 550,000 distinct CDR3 sequences; approximately 30% are singletons. Sequenced material: blood. These receptors all come from an elderly woman in good health.

On this clonotype itself: One end of the junction varies from germline; a read error may be responsible. This chain links TRBV3-1 with TRBJ2-5; D unresolved. The J call may be wrong; the DNA end is better matched by TRBJ2-7. The CDR3 length is 17 residues. Per germline, CDR1 LGHDT and CDR2 YNNKEL (reference sequence). The CDR3 DNA sequence: TGTGCCGGCAGCCACTCTGGGCAAGGGAAAATCACCTACGAGCAGTACTTC. Its protein product is CAGSHSGQGKITYEQYF.

This clonotype was found once. The chain carries TRBV29-1 and TRBJ2-3; 10 bases line up with TRBD2. CDR1 and CDR2 from the germline V gene are SQVTM and ANQGSEA. The CDR3 runs 14 residues. V lost 7 bases, J lost 4 bases, and 8 bases stayed unmatched. CDR3 residues: CSARLAGVPDTQYF. CDR3 in DNA: TGCAGCGCCCGGCTAGCGGGAGTTCCAGATACGCAGTATTTT.

The chain has TRBV3-1 and TRBJ1-2; 8 bases line up with TRBD1. The V gene end was trimmed by 0 bases and the J gene end by 13 bases; junction bases not matched to a gene: 7. Germline CDR1 LGHDT, CDR2 YNNKEL (reference sequence). The length of the CDR3 is 13 residues. The CDR3 nucleotides read TGTGCCAGCAGCCAAGAGTCCCACAGGGGGACCACCTTC. It codes for CASSQESHRGTTF.

V and J are TRBV12-3 or TRBV12-4 and TRBJ2-3; 10 bases are a match to TRBD2. V shed 6 bases, J shed 3 bases, and the junction held 3 bases outside the gene matches. CDR3 size: 14 residues. Written as DNA, the CDR3 is TGTGCCAGCAGCCAACTAGCGGGGACAGATACGCAGTATTTT. This gives the protein CASSQLAGTDTQYF.

This clonotype was recorded many times. The chain carries TRBV5-1 and TRBJ2-7; 8 bases line up with TRBD1. The CDR3 extends over 15 amino acids. Germline CDR1 and CDR2: SGHRS and YFSETQ. V was pared by 4 bases and J by 7 bases, with 13 bases of the junction left unmatched. CDR3 sequence (DNA): TGCGCCAGCAGCGGACAGGGAATTTCGTCTAGGGAGCAGTACTTC. Its protein is CASSGQGISSREQYF.

In this sample, this clonotype turned up many times. The genes are TRBV20-1 and TRBJ2-5; D may correspond to TRBD1 or TRBD2 (5 bases each). The CDR3 contains 15 residues. Germline CDR1 reads DFQATT; CDR2 reads SNEGSKA (reference sequence). V was trimmed by 1 base and J by 2 bases, leaving 14 bases between them. The CDR3 here is CSARGGWWGQETQYF. For the CDR3, the DNA is TGCAGTGCTAGAGGAGGGTGGTGGGGGCAAGAGACCCAGTACTTC.

In its sample, this clonotype was seen many times. This chain links TRBV9 with TRBJ2-5; 8 bases fit TRBD1. The CDR3 runs to 16 residues. Germline lookup yields CDR1 SGDLS and CDR2 YYNGEE. V shed 0 bases and J 3 bases; nucleotides not matched to a gene: 7. The CDR3, as DNA: TGTGCCAGCAGCGTAGGCACAGGGGGAACGAAAGAGACCCAGTACTTC. Protein: CASSVGTGGTKETQYF. Supplemented by reference TRBV9 and TRBJ2-5, the full variable domain reads DSGVTQTPKHLITATGQRVTLRCSPRSGDLSVYWYQQSLDQGLQFLIQYYNGEERAKGNILERFSAQQFPDLHSELNLSSLELGDSALYFCASSVGTGGTKETQYFGPGTRLLVL.

The sample holds a few counts of this clonotype. The V gene is TRBV15, the J gene TRBJ2-5; D is unresolved. From germline, CDR1 is LNHNV and CDR2 YYDKDF (reference sequence). This CDR3 comprises 14 residues. Trimming cost V 0 bases and J 11 bases, with 16 bases left between them. CDR3 amino acids: CATSRDRASYGQYF. CDR3 nucleotide sequence: TGTGCCACCAGCAGAGACCGGGCCTCCTACGGGCAGTACTTC.

Regarding this clonotype: One junction end does not reproduce the germline sequence, and a read error may be involved. This rearrangement joins TRBV3-1 to TRBJ2-4; the D gene is possibly TRBD1 (5 bases). This CDR3 contains 14 residues. CDR1 and CDR2 from the germline V gene are LGHDT and YNNKEL (reference sequence). This CDR3 reads CASNQARTKNIQYF. The DNA of the CDR3 is TGTGCCAGCAACCAAGCCAGGACAAAAAACATTCAGTACTTC. Supplemented by reference TRBV3-1 and TRBJ2-4, the full variable domain reads DTAVSQTPKYLVTQMGNDKSIKCEQNLGHDTMYWYKQDSKKFLKIMFSYNNKELIINETVPNRFSPKSPDKAHLNLHINSLELGDSAVYFCASNQARTKNIQYFGAGTRLSVL.

This clonotype was picked up a small number of times. A read error may explain this, as a much larger clone is one base away. CDR3 amino acids: CSVGPGTGVYNEQYF. The CDR3 coding sequence is TGCAGCGTCGGACCCGGGACAGGGGTTTACAATGAGCAGTACTTC. The rearrangement uses TRBV29-1 and TRBJ2-7; 10 nucleotides match TRBD1. The V segment lost 6 bases and the J segment 7 bases; nucleotides outside the gene matches: 15. In germline, CDR1 is SQVTM, CDR2 ANQGSEA. The CDR3 extends over 15 amino acids.

This clonotype was observed at least ten times. The rearrangement joins TRBV20-1 to TRBJ2-5, with D possibly being TRBD1 or TRBD2 (6 bases each). The ends were cut back, 6 bases at V and 7 bases at J, with 27 bases in the middle. This CDR3 region has 16 residues. Germline V gene lookup returns CDR1 DFQATT and CDR2 SNEGSKA (reference sequence). The CDR3 sequence: CSAVSGNGGLSRTQYF. CDR3 nucleotide sequence: TGCAGTGCCGTGTCCGGGAACGGGGGCCTAAGTCGGACCCAGTACTTC.

The chain joins TRBV30 to TRBJ1-2; 12 bases match TRBD1. V shed 4 bases, J shed 7 bases, and the junction held 10 bases outside the gene matches. Germline-derived CDR1 and CDR2 are GTSNPN and SVGIG (reference sequence). The CDR3 extends over 15 amino acids. The CDR3 nucleotides are TGTGCCTGGATCCTAGGGGGACAGGGGGCCGGTGGCTACACCTTC. This codes for CAWILGGQGAGGYTF.

Regarding this clonotype: An end of the junction does not agree with germline; a read error may underlie this. This chain connects TRBV5-1 to TRBJ1-4; D may be TRBD1 (6 bases). Looked up from germline, CDR1 is SGHRS and CDR2 is YFSETQ. The CDR3 is 15 amino acids. The CDR3 sequence is CANSRSQGTNEKRFF. DNA of the CDR3: TGCGCCAACAGCCGATCACAGGGAACTAATGAAAAACGGTTTTTT.

This clonotype was counted between two and nine times. The chain couples TRBV20-1 to TRBJ2-2; 7 nucleotides agree with TRBD2. The V and J ends lost 2 bases and 5 bases, in that order; junction bases with no gene match: 2. Per the germline V gene, CDR1 is DFQATT and CDR2 is SNEGSKA (reference sequence). The CDR3 length is 13 residues. CDR3: CSARWGGTGELFF. For the CDR3, the DNA is TGCAGTGCTAGATGGGGGGGTACCGGGGAGCTGTTTTTT.

Concerning this clonotype itself: At one end the junction does not follow the germline gene, possibly because of a read error. V usage is TRBV4-1 and J usage is TRBJ1-1; a weak D match, TRBD1 (6 bases). The V gene's germline CDR1 is MGHRA and CDR2 YSYEKL. The CDR3 extends over 14 amino acids. The CDR3 loop reads CAGSQEGEGTEAFF. Written as DNA, the CDR3 is TGCGCCGGCAGCCAAGAGGGGGAAGGGACTGAAGCTTTCTTT.

V gene TRBV12-3 or TRBV12-4 combines with J gene TRBJ2-7, with D perhaps TRBD2 (6 bases). This CDR3 contains 14 residues. In nucleotides, the CDR3 is TGTACTAGCAGTCCGGAGGGAAATCGGTACGAGCAGTACTTC. This translates into CTSSPEGNRYEQYF.

This clonotype has a count of ten or more. This chain connects TRBV7-9 to TRBJ2-1, with 9 bases lining up with TRBD2. J was trimmed by 7 bases and V by 5 bases; bases with no gene match: 9. This CDR3 contains 15 residues. From germline, CDR1 is SEHNR and CDR2 FQNEAQ (reference sequence). The CDR3: CASSPQGLAGNEQFF. The CDR3 region has the DNA TGTGCCAGCAGCCCCCAGGGGCTAGCGGGGAATGAGCAGTTCTTC.

About this clonotype itself: The germline gene is not matched at one end of the junction; a read error may be the cause. The chain uses TRBV12-3 or TRBV12-4 and TRBJ1-1, with D tentatively TRBD1 (5 bases). The CDR3 is 13 amino acids. The CDR3 sequence is CTSSLGAGTEAFF. CDR3 in DNA: TGTACCAGTAGTTTAGGGGCGGGCACTGAAGCTTTCTTT.

V is TRBV5-1 and J is TRBJ2-3, with 8 bases that match TRBD1. The CDR3 is 14 amino acids. Losses at the gene ends were 0 bases for V and 4 bases for J; bases not matched to a gene: 1. CDR1 SGHRS and CDR2 YFSETQ come from the germline V gene. The CDR3 loop is CASSLAQGADTQYF. The CDR3, as DNA: TGCGCCAGCAGCTTGGCACAGGGGGCAGATACGCAGTATTTT.

This clonotype was picked up a small number of times. The chain uses TRBV28 and TRBJ2-7; possibly TRBD1 for D (6 bases). CDR1 is MDHEN, CDR2 SYDVKM, per germline. The V gene lost 5 bases and the J gene lost 6 bases, with 17 bases spanning the gap. The CDR3 is made up of 14 amino acids. CDR3 region: CASSEQGPPREQYF. The CDR3 bases are TGTGCCAGCAGTGAACAGGGACCCCCTCGCGAGCAGTACTTC.

The chain uses TRBV6-2 or TRBV6-3 and TRBJ2-1, with D possibly TRBD1 on 6 matching bases. This CDR3 is 12 amino acids long. CDR1 is MNHEY, CDR2 SVGEGT, per germline. Trimming took off 4 bases at V and 13 bases at J, with 14 bases between the two ends. CDR3 coding DNA: TGTGCCAGCAGTTGGACAGCGGAGACCCAGTTCTTC. It specifies CASSWTAETQFF.

This clonotype has a handful of counts. This may arise from a read error, as a much more abundant clone is one base away. The rearrangement joins TRBV6-5 to TRBJ2-7; tentatively, D is TRBD1 or TRBD2 (5 bases each). CDR3 length: 12 residues. Germline CDR1 is MNHEY and CDR2 is SVGAGI. Trimming removed 0 bases at V and 12 bases at J, with 12 bases between. In DNA form, the CDR3 reads TGTGCCAGCAGTTACTCGAGGGACCCTATGTACTTC. This sequence encodes CASSYSRDPMYF.